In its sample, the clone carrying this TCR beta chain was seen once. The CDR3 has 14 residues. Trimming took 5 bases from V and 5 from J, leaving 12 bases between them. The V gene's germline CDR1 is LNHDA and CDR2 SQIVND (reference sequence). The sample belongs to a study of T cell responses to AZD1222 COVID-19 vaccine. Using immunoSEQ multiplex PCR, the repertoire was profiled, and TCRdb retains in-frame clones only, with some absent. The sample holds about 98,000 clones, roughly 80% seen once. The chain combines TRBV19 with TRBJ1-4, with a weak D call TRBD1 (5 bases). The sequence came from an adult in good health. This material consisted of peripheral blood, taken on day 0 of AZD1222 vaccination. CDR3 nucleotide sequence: TGTGCCAGTAGTGATCAGGGTCGAAATGAAAAACTGTTTTTT. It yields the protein CASSDQGRNEKLFF.